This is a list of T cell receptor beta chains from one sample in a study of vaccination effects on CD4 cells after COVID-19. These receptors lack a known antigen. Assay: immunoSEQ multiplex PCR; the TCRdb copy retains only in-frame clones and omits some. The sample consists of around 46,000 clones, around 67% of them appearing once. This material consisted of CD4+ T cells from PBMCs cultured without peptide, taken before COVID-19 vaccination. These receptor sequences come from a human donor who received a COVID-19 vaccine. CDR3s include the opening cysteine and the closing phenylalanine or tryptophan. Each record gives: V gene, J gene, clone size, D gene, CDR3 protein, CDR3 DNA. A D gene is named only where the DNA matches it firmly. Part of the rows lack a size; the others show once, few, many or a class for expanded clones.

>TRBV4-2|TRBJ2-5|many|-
CASSQGGSGGDQETQYF
TGTGCCAGCAGCCAAGGAGGCAGTGGCGGAGACCAAGAGACCCAGTACTTC
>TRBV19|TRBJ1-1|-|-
CASSKFYEAFF
TGTGCCAGTAGTAAGTTCTATGAAGCTTTCTTT
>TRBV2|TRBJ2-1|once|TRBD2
CASSERRGAYNEQFF
TGTGCCAGCAGTGAGCGGCGGGGGGCCTACAATGAGCAGTTCTTC
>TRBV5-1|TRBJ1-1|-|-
CASSSDASAFF
TGCGCCAGCAGCTCGGACGCTTCAGCTTTCTTT
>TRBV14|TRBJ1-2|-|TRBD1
CASSQTDRGPYGYTF
TGTGCCAGCAGCCAGACGGACAGGGGGCCCTATGGCTACACCTTC
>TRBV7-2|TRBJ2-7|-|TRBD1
CASSFTGEAIYEQYF
TGTGCCAGCAGCTTCACAGGGGAAGCAATCTACGAGCAGTACTTC
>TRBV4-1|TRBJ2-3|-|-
CASSQLLELTSTDTQYF
TGCGCCAGCAGCCAGTTACTAGAGTTAACTAGCACAGATACGCAGTATTTT
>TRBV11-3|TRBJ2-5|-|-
CASIVTGGGETQYF
TGTGCCAGCATCGTAACAGGAGGGGGAGAGACCCAGTACTTC
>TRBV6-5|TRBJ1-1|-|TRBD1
CASSYSGTGANPEAFF
TGTGCCAGCAGTTACTCGGGGACAGGGGCCAATCCTGAAGCTTTCTTT
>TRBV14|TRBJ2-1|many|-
CASRDMRGSSYNEQFF
TGTGCCAGCAGGGACATGAGGGGGAGCTCCTACAATGAGCAGTTCTTC
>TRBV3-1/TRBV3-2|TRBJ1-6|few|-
CASSLDWSPLHF
TGTGCCAGCAGCCTGGACTGGTCACCCCTCCACTTT
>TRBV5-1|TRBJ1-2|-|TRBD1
CASSSYDRDNYGYTF
TGCGCCAGCAGCTCGTACGACAGGGATAACTATGGCTACACCTTC
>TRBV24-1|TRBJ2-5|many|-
CATSQGGKETQYF
TGTGCCACCAGTCAGGGGGGGAAAGAGACCCAGTACTTC
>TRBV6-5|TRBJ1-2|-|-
CASYQGGGYTF
TGTGCCAGCTACCAGGGAGGCGGCTACACCTTC
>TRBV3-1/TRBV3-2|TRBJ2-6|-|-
CASRQSSGANVLTF
TGTGCCAGCAGACAGTCCTCTGGGGCCAACGTCCTGACTTTC
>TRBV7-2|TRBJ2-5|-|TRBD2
CASSQGLAGGQETQYF
TGTGCCAGCAGTCAGGGACTAGCGGGGGGGCAAGAGACCCAGTACTTC
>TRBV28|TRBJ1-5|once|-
CASRLGPKNQPQHF
TGTGCCAGCCGCTTGGGACCGAAAAATCAGCCCCAGCATTTT
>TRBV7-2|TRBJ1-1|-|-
CASSAQGWNTEAFF
TGTGCCAGCAGCGCCCAGGGTTGGAACACTGAAGCTTTCTTT
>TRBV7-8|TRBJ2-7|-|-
CASSPRGGYEQYF
TGTGCCAGCAGCCCCAGAGGCGGCTACGAGCAGTACTTC
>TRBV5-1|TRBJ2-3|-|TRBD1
CASSLGRQGADTQYF
TGCGCCAGCAGCTTGGGTCGTCAGGGGGCAGATACGCAGTATTTT
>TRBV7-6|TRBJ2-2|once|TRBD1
CASSSRTGRQAGELFF
TGTGCCAGCAGCTCCCGGACAGGGCGGCAAGCCGGGGAGCTGTTTTTT
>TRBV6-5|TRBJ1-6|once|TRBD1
CASSSRQGNSPLHF
TGTGCCAGCAGTAGTCGACAGGGAAATTCACCCCTCCACTTT
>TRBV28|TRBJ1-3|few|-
CASSLSPGTAGNTIYF
TGTGCCAGCAGTTTATCTCCGGGAACAGCTGGAAACACCATATATTTT
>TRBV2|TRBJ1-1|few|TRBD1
CASSGSGGVMNTEAFF
TGTGCCAGCAGTGGATCAGGGGGGGTCATGAACACTGAAGCTTTCTTT
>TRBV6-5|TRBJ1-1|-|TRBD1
CASSPDRGLGEAFF
TGTGCCAGCAGTCCCGACAGGGGGCTTGGTGAAGCTTTCTTT
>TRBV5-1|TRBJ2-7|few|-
CASSLAPVSSYEQYF
TGCGCCAGCAGCTTGGCCCCGGTTAGCTCCTACGAGCAGTACTTC
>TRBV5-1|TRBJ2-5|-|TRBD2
CASSLVLAETQYF
TGCGCCAGCAGCTTGGTACTAGCGGAGACCCAGTACTTC
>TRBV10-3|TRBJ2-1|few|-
CAISEGLYNEQFF
TGTGCCATCAGTGAAGGGCTTTACAATGAGCAGTTCTTC
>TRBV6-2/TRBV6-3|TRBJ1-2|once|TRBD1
CASSYYLQGQGYGYTF
TGTGCCAGCAGCTACTACCTTCAGGGACAGGGATATGGCTACACCTTC
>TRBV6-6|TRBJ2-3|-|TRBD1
CASSTQLGGRGDTQYF
TGTGCCAGCAGTACCCAATTAGGGGGCCGGGGAGATACGCAGTATTTT
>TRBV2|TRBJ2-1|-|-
CASRGGGSRYNEQFF
TGTGCCAGTAGGGGTGGGGGCTCTCGCTACAATGAGCAGTTCTTC
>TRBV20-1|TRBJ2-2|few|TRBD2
CSASSGRRTGELFF
TGCAGTGCTAGTAGCGGGAGGCGCACCGGGGAGCTGTTTTTT
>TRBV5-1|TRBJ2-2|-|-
CASSLGRVDTGELFF
TGCGCCAGCAGCTTGGGCAGGGTGGACACCGGGGAGCTGTTTTTT
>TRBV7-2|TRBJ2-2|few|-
CASSPGLSTGELFF
TGTGCCAGCAGCCCTGGCCTATCCACCGGGGAGCTGTTTTTT
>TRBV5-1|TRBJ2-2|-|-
CASSSRPATGELFF
TGCGCCAGCAGCTCAAGACCCGCGACCGGGGAGCTGTTTTTT
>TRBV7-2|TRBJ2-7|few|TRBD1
CASSLLTGDYEQYF
TGTGCCAGCAGCTTATTGACAGGGGACTACGAGCAGTACTTC
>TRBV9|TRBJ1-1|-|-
CASSVGPGTGGFF
-
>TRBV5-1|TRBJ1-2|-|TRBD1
CASSEPQGHYGYTF
TGCGCCAGCAGCGAACCACAGGGGCACTATGGCTACACCTTC
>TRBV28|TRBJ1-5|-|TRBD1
CASKTWDSLNQPQHF
TGTGCCAGCAAAACCTGGGACAGCTTAAATCAGCCCCAGCATTTT
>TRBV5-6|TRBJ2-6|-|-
CASSLGPRDSGANVLTF
TGTGCCAGCAGCTTAGGGCCTCGCGACTCTGGGGCCAACGTCCTGACTTTC
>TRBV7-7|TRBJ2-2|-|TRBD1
CASSLQGATGELFF
TGTGCTAGCAGCTTACAGGGGGCCACCGGGGAGCTGTTTTTT
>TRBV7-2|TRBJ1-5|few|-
CASSPRAGDSNQPQHF
TGTGCCAGCAGCCCGCGGGCGGGCGATAGCAATCAGCCCCAGCATTTT
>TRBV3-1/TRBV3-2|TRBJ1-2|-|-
CASSQGITNYGYTF
TGTGCCAGCAGCCAAGGGATTACTAACTATGGCTACACCTTC
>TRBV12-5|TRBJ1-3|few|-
CASGLLPGLLGNTIYF
TGTGCTAGTGGTTTGTTGCCGGGACTTCTTGGAAACACCATATATTTT
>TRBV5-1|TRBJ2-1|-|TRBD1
CASSPSVETGGFF
TGCGCCAGCAGCCCAAGTGTTGAGACAGGGGGGTTCTTC
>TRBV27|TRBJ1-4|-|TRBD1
CASSYIGQGRSEKLFF
TGTGCCAGCAGTTACATTGGACAGGGGCGAAGTGAAAAACTGTTTTTT
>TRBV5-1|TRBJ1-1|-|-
CASSTGMPEAFF
TGCGCCAGCAGCACTGGTATGCCTGAAGCTTTCTTT
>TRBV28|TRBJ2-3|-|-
CASEGIIDTQYF
TGTGCCAGCGAGGGAATCATCGATACGCAGTATTTT
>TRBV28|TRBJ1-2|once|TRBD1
CASSSGGGEDYGYTF
TGTGCCAGCAGCTCAGGGGGTGGGGAGGACTATGGCTACACCTTC
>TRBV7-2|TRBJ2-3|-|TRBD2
CASSFLAGGTDTQYF
TGTGCCAGCAGCTTCCTAGCGGGAGGCACAGATACGCAGTATTTT
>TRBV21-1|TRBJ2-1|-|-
CASSKEKGGGQRYNEQFF
TGTGCCAGCAGCAAAGAAAAAGGAGGTGGCCAACGATACAATGAGCAGTTCTTC
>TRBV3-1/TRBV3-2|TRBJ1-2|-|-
CASSQVLYGYTF
TGTGCCAGCAGCCAAGTCCTCTATGGCTACACCTTC
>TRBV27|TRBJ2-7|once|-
CASRLGTGGLTYEQYF
TGTGCCAGCAGGTTAGGCACGGGGGGCCTTACCTACGAGCAGTACTTC